This is a list of T cell receptor beta chains from one sample in a study of blood T cell repertoires in COVID-19. Libraries were prepared by immunoSEQ multiplex PCR; TCRdb keeps only in-frame clonotypes and omits some of them. The repertoire holds fewer than 250,000 clones, with 85% as singletons. The sequencing input was peripheral blood. The origin of the receptors is a man between 60 and 75 years old with COVID-19, enrolled during active disease. The CDR3 runs from the conserved cysteine through the conserved F or W. Each record gives: D gene, clone size, V gene, J gene, CDR3 length, CDR3 protein, CDR3 DNA. The D gene is left open where the match is weak. Clone sizes are given selectively: once, few, many, or a class where the clone is expanded.

TRBD1	.	TRBV5-4	TRBJ1-2	14	CASSQGGTGGGYTF	TGTGCCAGCAGCCAGGGGGGGACAGGCGGGGGCTACACCTTC
.	once	TRBV10-1	TRBJ1-5	15	CASSQEFFSNQPQHF	TGCGCCAGCAGTCAAGAGTTTTTTAGCAATCAGCCCCAGCATTTT
.	.	TRBV7-3	TRBJ2-3	14	CASRGPGSTDTQYF	TGTGCCAGCAGGGGGCCAGGGAGCACAGATACGCAGTATTTT
.	.	TRBV7-9	TRBJ2-2	14	CASSLGQNTGELFF	TGTGCCAGCAGCTTAGGACAGAACACCGGGGAGCTGTTTTTT
.	.	TRBV28	TRBJ1-5	15	CASSPQGINNQPQHF	TGTGCCAGCAGTCCCCAGGGGATTAACAATCAGCCCCAGCATTTT
.	.	TRBV6-5	TRBJ2-7	14	CASSLTEGAYEQYF	TGTGCCAGCAGTCTGACAGAGGGGGCCTACGAGCAGTACTTC
.	.	TRBV28	TRBJ1-2	12	CASSYEGYGYTF	TGTGCCAGCAGTTACGAGGGCTATGGCTACACCTTC
.	.	TRBV5-5	TRBJ1-3	16	CASSLVVSSSGNTIYF	TGTGCCAGCAGCTTGGTTGTATCGAGCTCTGGAAACACCATATATTTT
.	.	TRBV28	TRBJ1-5	13	CASSIQGIQPQHF	TGTGCCAGCAGCATACAGGGAATTCAGCCCCAGCATTTT
TRBD1	.	TRBV19	TRBJ1-2	16	CASSVVHRDRPDGYTF	TGTGCCAGTAGTGTCGTTCACCGGGACAGGCCGGATGGCTACACCTTC
TRBD1	.	TRBV6-2/TRBV6-3	TRBJ1-2	13	CASSWDRIGGYTF	TGTGCCAGCAGCTGGGACAGGATCGGCGGCTACACCTTC
.	.	TRBV5-6	TRBJ2-3	13	CASSGQPTDTQYF	TGTGCCAGCAGCGGGCAACCTACAGATACGCAGTATTTT
.	.	TRBV5-1	TRBJ2-7	12	CASSLGTNEQYF	TGCGCCAGCAGCTTGGGCACAAACGAGCAGTACTTC
TRBD1	.	TRBV10-3	TRBJ1-2	14	CAIRRGDRGDGYTF	TGTGCCATCAGACGAGGCGACAGGGGCGATGGCTACACCTTC
.	once	TRBV3-1/TRBV3-2	TRBJ1-2	13	CASSQVGGYGYTF	TGTGCCAGCAGCCAAGTAGGGGGCTATGGCTACACCTTC
TRBD2	once	TRBV7-2	TRBJ2-2	14	CASSQKGRDGELFF	TGTGCCAGCAGTCAAAAGGGGAGGGACGGGGAGCTGTTTTTT
TRBD2	.	TRBV29-1	TRBJ2-1	12	CSSQTSAREQFF	TGCAGCTCCCAGACTAGCGCTAGGGAGCAGTTCTTC
.	few	TRBV2	TRBJ2-4	15	CASSGRGPTKNIQYF	TGTGCCAGCAGTGGGAGGGGGCCCACCAAAAACATTCAGTACTTC
.	.	TRBV29-1	TRBJ1-2	12	CSVDQGGYGYTF	TGCAGCGTTGACCAGGGAGGCTATGGCTACACCTTC
.	.	TRBV3-1/TRBV3-2	TRBJ2-2	16	CASSQGRQFGPGELFF	TGTGCCAGCAGCCAAGGTCGACAGTTTGGTCCCGGGGAGCTGTTTTTT
.	few	TRBV5-1	TRBJ2-7	14	CASSFSGGSNEQYF	TGCGCCAGCAGCTTCTCCGGGGGATCCAACGAGCAGTACTTC
.	.	TRBV6-5	TRBJ2-2	14	CASMGALNTGELFF	TGTGCCAGCATGGGAGCATTGAACACCGGGGAGCTGTTTTTT
.	.	TRBV30	TRBJ1-6	16	CAWTLEGEGGNSPLHF	TGTGCCTGGACCCTCGAAGGGGAAGGGGGTAATTCACCCCTCCACTTT
TRBD1	.	TRBV9	TRBJ1-6	14	CASSALQGLGPLHF	TGTGCCAGCAGCGCCCTACAGGGGTTGGGACCCCTCCACTTT
.	.	TRBV5-4	TRBJ2-7	12	CASRVDSYEQYF	TGTGCCAGCAGGGTCGACAGTTACGAGCAGTACTTC
.	.	TRBV7-9	TRBJ1-4	18	CASSLVFQLVATNEKLFF	TGTGCCAGCAGCTTAGTATTTCAGTTGGTTGCAACTAATGAAAAACTGTTTTTT
.	.	TRBV5-4	TRBJ2-1	15	CASSSTGKSYNEQFF	TGTGCCAGCAGCTCGACAGGTAAATCCTACAATGAGCAGTTCTTC
.	.	TRBV11-3	TRBJ2-1	13	CASSPQGRGEQFF	TGTGCCAGCAGCCCCCAGGGAAGGGGTGAGCAGTTCTTC
TRBD1	.	TRBV5-6	TRBJ1-3	17	CASSFWDRTYSGNTIYF	TGTGCCAGCAGCTTCTGGGACAGGACCTACTCTGGAAACACCATATATTTT
.	.	TRBV29-1	TRBJ1-2	13	CSVEDGIWSGYTF	TGCAGCGTTGAGGACGGGATCTGGAGTGGCTATACCTTC
.	.	TRBV4-1	TRBJ1-1	15	CASSQVVGLNTEAFF	TGCGCCAGCAGCCAAGTCGTCGGGTTGAACACTGAAGCTTTCTTT
.	.	TRBV12-3/TRBV12-4	TRBJ1-1	13	CASSPTANTEAFF	TGTGCCAGCAGTCCGACAGCGAACACTGAAGCTTTCTTT
TRBD1	.	TRBV2	TRBJ1-5	17	CASSGGTGYQRNQPQHF	TGTGCCAGCAGTGGCGGGACAGGGTATCAGCGCAATCAGCCCCAGCATTTT
.	.	TRBV5-1	TRBJ2-5	13	CASSEPGVETQYF	TGCGCCAGCAGCGAGCCCGGTGTGGAGACCCAGTACTTC
.	.	TRBV19	TRBJ1-2	15	CASSIDLGMINGYTF	TGTGCCAGTAGTATAGATCTCGGGATGATCAATGGCTACACCTTC
.	.	TRBV6-1	TRBJ1-5	20	CASSEGPWGPTFYSNQPQHF	TGTGCCAGCAGTGAAGGTCCATGGGGGCCGACTTTTTATAGCAATCAGCCCCAGCATTTT
TRBD2	.	TRBV10-1	TRBJ2-7	14	CASSEGLAGYEQYF	TGCGCCAGCAGTGAAGGACTAGCGGGTTACGAGCAGTACTTC